These 15 T cell receptor beta chains came from one sample sequenced in a study of blood T cell repertoires in COVID-19. This table comes from immunoSEQ multiplex PCR, and its TCRdb copy is limited to in-frame clones, with some not included. The sample lists around 300,000 clones, 89% occurring once. The material sequenced was PBMCs or T cells enriched from blood (not recorded which). Receptor source: a woman aged 60-70 years who had recovered from COVID-19.

This chain links TRBV12-3 or TRBV12-4 with TRBJ1-2; the match to TRBD1 covers 7 bases. This CDR3 spans 12 amino acids. V shed 3 bases, J shed 7 bases, and the junction held 2 bases outside the gene matches. CDR3 loop: CASSFAGGGYTF. The CDR3 region has the DNA TGTGCCAGCAGTTTCGCAGGGGGTGGCTACACCTTC.

The chain recombines TRBV7-9 with TRBJ1-2; perhaps TRBD1 as D (5 bases). The V gene lost 10 bases and the J gene lost 6 bases, with 15 bases spanning the gap. Germline CDR1 and CDR2: SEHNR and FQNEAQ (reference sequence). CDR3 length: 12 residues. The CDR3 bases are TGTGCCACTCAGAACGGGGGTCATGGCTACACCTTC. The encoded protein is CATQNGGHGYTF.

The chain uses TRBV5-1 and TRBJ2-1; 10 bases are a match to TRBD2. CDR1 SGHRS and CDR2 YFSETQ come from the germline V gene. V lost 7 bases and J lost 0; bases outside the gene matches: 7. The CDR3 length is 16 residues. The CDR3 loop reads CASALAGLSSYNEQFF. In DNA, the CDR3 is TGCGCCAGCGCACTAGCGGGACTGAGCTCCTACAATGAGCAGTTCTTC.

The chain is built from TRBV27 and TRBJ2-1; weak D call: TRBD2 (6 bases). This CDR3 has 14 residues. The germline gives CDR1 MNHEY, CDR2 SMNVEV (reference sequence). V lost 3 bases, J lost 10 bases, and 16 bases lay in between. The CDR3 sequence is CASSLLAPGMEQFF. The CDR3 region has the DNA TGTGCCAGCAGTTTGCTAGCGCCCGGCATGGAGCAGTTCTTC.

The chain is built from TRBV10-2 and TRBJ2-7, with 11 bases identical to TRBD2. Germline assignment: CDR1 WSHSY and CDR2 SAAADI. The CDR3 is 13 amino acids. V lost 9 bases, J lost 3 bases, and 4 bases stayed unmatched. CDR3 in amino acids: CASLSGRGYEQYF. Here the CDR3 DNA reads TGCGCCAGTCTTAGCGGGAGGGGCTACGAGCAGTACTTC.

This chain links TRBV7-9 with TRBJ2-3; D perhaps matches TRBD2 (6 bases). The CDR3 sequence is 14 residues long. The V end lost 3 bases, the J end lost 1 base, and 8 bases lay between the germline ends. From germline, CDR1 is SEHNR and CDR2 FQNEAQ (reference sequence). The CDR3 is CASSLERGTDTQYF. In DNA form, the CDR3 reads TGTGCCAGCAGCTTGGAGCGGGGCACAGATACGCAGTATTTT. Variable domain in full (rest from reference TRBV7-9 and TRBJ2-3): DTGVSQNPRHKITKRGQNVTFRCDPISEHNRLYWYRQTLGQGPEFLTYFQNEAQLEKSRLLSDRFSAERPKGSFSTLEIQRTEQGDSAMYLCASSLERGTDTQYFGPGTRLTVL.

The V call is TRBV10-3, the J call TRBJ2-1, with TRBD2 matching over 9 bases. The CDR3 is made up of 15 amino acids. CDR1 is ENHRY and CDR2 is SYGVKD in the germline V gene. V lost 0 bases and J lost 10; bases outside the gene matches: 7. CDR3 residues: CAISESLAGAQEQFF. CDR3 nucleotide sequence: TGTGCCATCAGTGAGTCTTTAGCGGGAGCCCAGGAGCAGTTCTTC.

This chain uses TRBV5-1 with TRBJ1-2, with D unresolved. V was pared by 0 bases and J by 6 bases, with 9 bases between. Germline V gene data show CDR1 as SGHRS and CDR2 as YFSETQ. CDR3 length: 13 residues. CDR3 amino acids: CASSLGLSDGYTF. DNA for the CDR3: TGCGCCAGCAGCTTGGGTCTTTCCGATGGCTACACCTTC.

The rearrangement uses TRBV19 and TRBJ1-5, with 9 nucleotides matching TRBD1. CDR3 size: 13 residues. The germline CDR1 and CDR2 sequences are LNHDA and SQIVND (reference sequence). V lost 7 bases, J lost 6 bases, and 4 bases stayed unmatched. The CDR3 spells CASTRQGGQPQHF. CDR3 nucleotides: TGTGCCAGTACTAGACAGGGGGGTCAGCCCCAGCATTTT.

The rearrangement uses TRBV11-2 and TRBJ1-1; D unresolved. V lost 4 bases to trimming and J lost 3 bases, with 9 bases between them. This CDR3 region has 13 residues. The germline CDR1 and CDR2 sequences are SGHAT and FQNNGV. In nucleotides, the CDR3 is TGTGCCAGCAGCTCCCTTCCGGACACTGAAGCTTTCTTT. Protein product: CASSSLPDTEAFF.

This CDR3 is CASSSWTSGSEQYF. The DNA for the CDR3 is TGTGCCAGCAGCTCTTGGACTAGCGGGAGTGAGCAGTACTTC. This chain uses TRBV5-4 with TRBJ2-7; TRBD2 matches at 13 bases. Per the germline V gene, CDR1 is SGHNT and CDR2 is YYREEE (reference sequence). V lost 3 bases to trimming and J lost 7 bases; unmatched junction nucleotides: 4. This CDR3 comprises 14 residues.

V and J are TRBV11-2 and TRBJ1-6; D ambiguous. The ends were cut back, 4 bases at V and 7 bases at J, with 5 bases in the middle. This CDR3 comprises 12 residues. CDR1 and CDR2 from the germline V gene are SGHAT and FQNNGV. The CDR3 sequence is CASSYTNSPLHF. CDR3 in DNA: TGTGCCAGCAGCTACACGAATTCACCCCTCCACTTT.

The gene calls are TRBV5-6 and TRBJ2-7; TRBD2 matches at 7 bases. The junction had 9 bases not matched to a gene; V was cut back by 4 bases and J by 2 bases. The CDR3 has 15 residues. CDR1 is SGHDT and CDR2 is YYEEEE in the germline V gene. CDR3 sequence (DNA): TGTGCCAGCAGCAAGAGCGGGGAGACGACCTACGAGCAGTACTTC. Its translation: CASSKSGETTYEQYF.

The chain has TRBV6-5 and TRBJ2-7, with TRBD2 identical over 8 bases. Germline loops: CDR1 MNHEY, CDR2 SVGAGI. This CDR3 has 15 amino acids. Unmatched junction bases numbered 11, after V lost 7 bases and J lost 3 bases. Here the CDR3 reads CASTPGSSGFYEQYF. The CDR3, as DNA: TGTGCCAGCACCCCTGGGTCTAGCGGGTTCTACGAGCAGTACTTC.

This chain links TRBV29-1 with TRBJ2-1; 9 bases match TRBD2. Germline V gives CDR1 SQVTM, CDR2 ANQGSEA. This CDR3 comprises 14 residues. V lost 3 bases and J lost 7; bases outside the gene matches: 7. The CDR3 sequence is CSVDGGGAGNEQFF. The CDR3 nucleotides are TGCAGCGTTGATGGCGGGGGGGCCGGGAATGAGCAGTTCTTC.